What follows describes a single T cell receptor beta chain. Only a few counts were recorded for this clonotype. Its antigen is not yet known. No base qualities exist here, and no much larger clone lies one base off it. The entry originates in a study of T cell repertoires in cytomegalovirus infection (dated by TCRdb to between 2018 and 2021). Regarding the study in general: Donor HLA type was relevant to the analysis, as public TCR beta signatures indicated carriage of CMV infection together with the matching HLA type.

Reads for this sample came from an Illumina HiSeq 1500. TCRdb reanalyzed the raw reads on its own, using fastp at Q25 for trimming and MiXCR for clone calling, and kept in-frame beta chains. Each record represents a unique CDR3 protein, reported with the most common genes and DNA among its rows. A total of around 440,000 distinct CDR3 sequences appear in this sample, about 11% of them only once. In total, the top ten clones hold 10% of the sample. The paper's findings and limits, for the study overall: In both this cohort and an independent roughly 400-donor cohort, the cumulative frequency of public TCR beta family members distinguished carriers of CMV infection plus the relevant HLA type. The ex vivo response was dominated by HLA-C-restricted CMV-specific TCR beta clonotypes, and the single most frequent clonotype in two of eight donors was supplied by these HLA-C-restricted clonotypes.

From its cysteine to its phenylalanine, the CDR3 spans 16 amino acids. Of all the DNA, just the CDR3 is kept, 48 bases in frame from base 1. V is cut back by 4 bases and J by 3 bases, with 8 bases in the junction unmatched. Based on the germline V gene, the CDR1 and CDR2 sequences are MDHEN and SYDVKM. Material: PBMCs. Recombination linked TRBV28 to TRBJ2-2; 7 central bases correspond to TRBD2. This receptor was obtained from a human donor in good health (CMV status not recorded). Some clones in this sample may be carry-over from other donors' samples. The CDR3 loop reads CASSSRLGGYTGELFF. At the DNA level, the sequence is TGTGCCAGCAGTTCCCGGTTGGGAGGGTACACCGGGGAGCTGTTTTTT.